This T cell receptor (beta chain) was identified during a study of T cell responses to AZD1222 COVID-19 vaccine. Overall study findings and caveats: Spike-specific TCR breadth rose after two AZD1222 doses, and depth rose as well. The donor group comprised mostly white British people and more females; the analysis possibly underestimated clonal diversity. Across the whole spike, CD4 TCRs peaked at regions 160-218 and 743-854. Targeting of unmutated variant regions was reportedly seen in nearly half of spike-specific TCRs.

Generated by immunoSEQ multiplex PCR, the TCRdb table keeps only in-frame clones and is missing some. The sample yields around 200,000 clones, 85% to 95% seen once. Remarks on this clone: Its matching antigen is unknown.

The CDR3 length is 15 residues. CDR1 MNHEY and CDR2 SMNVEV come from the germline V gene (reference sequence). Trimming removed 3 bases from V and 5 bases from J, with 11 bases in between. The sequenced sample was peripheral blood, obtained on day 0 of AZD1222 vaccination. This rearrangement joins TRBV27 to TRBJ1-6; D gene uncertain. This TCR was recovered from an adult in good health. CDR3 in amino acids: CASSFAGRNNSPLHF. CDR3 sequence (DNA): TGTGCCAGCAGTTTTGCGGGGAGAAATAATTCACCCCTCCACTTT.